This T cell receptor beta chain was recovered during a study of lymphopenia after photon versus proton radiotherapy. The CDR3 extends over 13 amino acids. V was shortened by 4 bases and J by 1 base, with 7 bases between the two germline ends. Per germline, CDR1 SGHDN and CDR2 FVKESK. Points on this clone: Its antigen remains unidentified.

Data came from immunoSEQ multiplex PCR; TCRdb stores just in-frame clones and leaves some out. The data contain about 68,000 clones, more than 75% of them singletons. The study, taken as a whole, reports: Proton therapy kept repertoires fairly stable, unlike photons, which gained effector/memory cells. Oligoclonal CD8+ Temra expansion after nadir drove photon patients' diversity drop. Survival link was tested only in deceased patients; proton benefit remains a possibility.

This material consisted of peripheral blood, taken from a patient treated with photon-based radiotherapy. The receptor was derived from a woman between 65 and 79 years old with pancreatic cancer. V is TRBV14 and J is TRBJ1-1, with D possibly matching TRBD1 (6 bases). This CDR3 reads CASSRTANTEAFF. As DNA, the CDR3 is TGTGCCAGCAGCCGGACAGCGAACACTGAAGCTTTCTTT.